This paragraph reports one T cell receptor (beta chain). As yet, its antigen is unknown. Sequencing was performed with immunoSEQ multiplex PCR; in TCRdb, only in-frame clones are kept and a portion is missing. The table includes nearly 2 million clones, approximately 94% detected once. V was cut by 10 bases and J by 5 bases, with 23 bases left in between. The CDR3 extends over 15 amino acids. Germline CDR1 reads LNHDA; CDR2 reads SQIVND (reference sequence). This entry comes from a study of shared clonotypes between healthy human individuals. Study context: Three plates each covered CD4 naive and memory; CD8 naive two, CD8 memory one.

The naive CD8 population came from CD45RO-negative cells selected for CCR7, without terminally differentiated effector memory CD45RA+ cells. Study conclusions and caveats: Generally, estimated richness proved larger in naive subsets than it did in memory subsets. Rarefaction gave evidence that sorted-subset sequencing remained incomplete despite large depth.

The sequence was obtained from a man aged 18 to 29 in good health. Specimen: naive CD8+ T cells sorted from blood. The chain recombines TRBV19 with TRBJ2-5; possible D gene TRBD1, 6 bases. CDR3 bases: TGTGCCACAGCCAAACAGGGTGATGTTCGGGAGACCCAGTACTTC. Protein product: CATAKQGDVRETQYF.